The present T cell receptor beta chain was sequenced within a study of cytomegalovirus exposure and HLA in healthy donors. This clone turned up a few times. PCR amplification relied on 60 Vbeta primers (plus 13 Jbeta primers). Sequencing used immunoSEQ multiplex PCR; TCRdb keeps in-frame clones, though not all of them. Of around 160,000 clones listed, roughly three quarters are singletons. This CDR3 comprises 15 residues. The germline gives CDR1 SGHRS, CDR2 YFSETQ. V was shortened by 4 bases and J by 8 bases, with 21 bases between the two germline ends. Sample: PBMCs. The V gene is TRBV5-1, the J gene TRBJ2-5; D is possibly TRBD2 (6 bases). This clonotype originated in a woman between 35 and 50 years old in good health and CMV-seropositive. CDR3 sequence reads: CASSPTEDRGGTQYF. As DNA, the CDR3 is TGCGCCAGCAGCCCAACAGAAGATCGGGGAGGAACCCAGTACTTC.